Each of the 28 T cell receptor beta chains below was sequenced from the same sample in a study of T-cell reconstitution after alpha-beta-depleted transplantation in children. During its preparation, the TCRbeta library received unique molecular identifiers. A single record per CDR3 protein comes from TCRdb applying MiXCR to the PCR reads. Among 600,000 or so distinct CDR3 sequences listed, 20% to 25% were seen once. Sample: PBMCs, mostly from graft donor cells, taken 360 days after TCRalphabeta/CD19-depleted stem cell transplant. These TCRs come from a boy in the first two years of life who had a stem cell transplant for acute myeloid leukemia, so the T cells may come from the graft donor.

This clonotype showed up just a few times. The rearrangement joins TRBV29-1 to TRBJ2-2; D could derive from TRBD1 or TRBD2 (6 bases each). The germline gives CDR1 SQVTM, CDR2 ANQGSEA. The CDR3 length is 12 residues. With 6 bases removed from V and 4 bases from J, the gap between germline ends came to 9 bases. The CDR3 DNA reads as TGCAGCGTGAAGGGGGGCACCGGGGAGCTGTTTTTT. Translating gives CSVKGGTGELFF.

In this sample, this clonotype turned up many times. This chain joins TRBV5-1 and TRBJ1-1; D may be TRBD1 (6 bases). V dropped 4 bases and J dropped 8 bases, with 12 bases sitting between them. This CDR3 region has 12 residues. The germline CDR1 and CDR2 sequences are SGHRS and YFSETQ. The CDR3: CASSIAGTEAFF. The CDR3 DNA reads as TGCGCCAGCAGCATCGCCGGGACAGAAGCTTTCTTT.

This clonotype has ten or more counts. This chain joins TRBV20-1 and TRBJ1-5; D might be TRBD1 (6 bases). CDR3 length: 11 amino acids. CDR1 DFQATT and CDR2 SNEGSKA come from the germline V gene (reference sequence). Trimming shortened V by 3 bases and J by 11 bases, and 11 bases separated the two germline ends. CDR3 coding DNA: TGCAGTGCTAGTTGGACAGAAGCCCAGCATTTT. This sequence encodes CSASWTEAQHF.

This chain connects TRBV6-5 to TRBJ2-5; possible D gene TRBD1, 7 bases. Between the trimmed V and J ends, which lost 4 bases and 5 bases, there was a span of 17 bases. Germline V lookup: CDR1 MNHEY, CDR2 SVGAGI. CDR3 length: 15 amino acids. CDR3 sequence reads: CASSSLGGGGETQYF. DNA for the CDR3: TGTGCCAGCAGTTCCCTCGGAGGGGGCGGGGAGACCCAGTACTTC.

V is TRBV6-2 or TRBV6-3 and J is TRBJ1-4, with unresolved D. Trimming cost V 7 bases and J 0 bases, with 12 bases left between them. The CDR3 has 15 amino acids. Germline values: CDR1 MNHEY, CDR2 SVGEGT. The CDR3 sequence is CASTVGRTTNEKLFF. CDR3 coding DNA: TGTGCCAGCACCGTGGGAAGGACAACTAATGAAAAACTGTTTTTT.

This clonotype was detected ten times or more. The V call is TRBV7-9, the J call TRBJ1-1; TRBD1 is a possible D gene (5 bases). The V and J ends lost 5 bases and 1 base respectively, with 14 bases between them. The CDR3 extends over 15 amino acids. CDR1 is SEHNR and CDR2 is FQNEAQ in the germline V gene (reference sequence). CDR3 region: CASSISQAENTEAFF. The CDR3, as DNA: TGTGCCAGCAGCATCTCACAGGCGGAGAACACTGAAGCTTTCTTT.

This clonotype was seen more than once but under ten times. The V call is TRBV6-5, the J call TRBJ2-1, with TRBD2 as a possible D gene (7 bases). Trimming shortened V by 2 bases and J by 6 bases, and 17 bases separated the two germline ends. The germline V gene encodes CDR1 MNHEY and CDR2 SVGAGI. The CDR3 length is 16 residues. CDR3 residues: CASSYVGGGGRNEQFF. The CDR3 DNA reads as TGTGCCAGCAGTTACGTGGGCGGCGGGGGCCGCAATGAGCAGTTCTTC.

This chain joins TRBV25-1 and TRBJ2-1; maybe TRBD1 (6 bases). CDR3 length: 16 amino acids. Deletions cut 4 bases from V and 10 bases from J, with 23 bases between. The V gene's germline CDR1 is MGHDK and CDR2 SYGVNS. The CDR3 nucleotides read TGTGCCAGCAGTGGGCGAAATGGACAGCCGACTGGGGAGCAGTTCTTC. Amino acids: CASSGRNGQPTGEQFF.

The chain recombines TRBV20-1 with TRBJ2-3; 7 bases map to TRBD1. The J segment lost 3 bases and the V segment lost 0 bases, leaving 12 bases of the junction unmatched. Germline CDR1 reads DFQATT; CDR2 reads SNEGSKA (reference sequence). The CDR3 has 17 residues. The CDR3 region is CSARDAMGVRGTDTQYF. The CDR3 nucleotides read TGCAGTGCTAGAGATGCCATGGGCGTCAGGGGGACAGATACGCAGTATTTT.

This clonotype was found a few times. The chain carries TRBV27 and TRBJ2-7; D tentatively fits TRBD1 or TRBD2 (5 bases each). V lost 0 bases, J lost 9 bases, and 27 bases lay in between. Germline CDR1 MNHEY, CDR2 SMNVEV (reference sequence). This CDR3 region has 18 residues. Here the CDR3 reads CASSLSRSPFRDPWGQYF. The CDR3 DNA is TGTGCCAGCAGTTTATCCCGATCCCCCTTCCGGGACCCCTGGGGGCAGTACTTC.

The chain uses TRBV20-1 and TRBJ2-7; unclear D gene. Trimming shortened V by 1 base and J by 1 base, and 14 bases separated the two germline ends. Germline CDR1 and CDR2: DFQATT and SNEGSKA (reference sequence). The CDR3 runs 15 residues. This CDR3 reads CSARGGFSLSYEQYF. The CDR3 region has the DNA TGCAGTGCTAGAGGGGGTTTTAGCTTATCCTACGAGCAGTACTTC.

Many counts were recorded for this clonotype. The chain is built from TRBV20-1 and TRBJ2-1, with a weak D call TRBD1 (5 bases). This CDR3 spans 19 amino acids. V gave up 1 base and J gave up 0 bases, with 22 bases separating them. Germline V gene lookup returns CDR1 DFQATT and CDR2 SNEGSKA (reference sequence). CDR3 coding DNA: TGCAGTGCTAGAGGAGGTTGGGGCTCGCTGAGAAGCTCCTACAATGAGCAGTTCTTC. Translation: CSARGGWGSLRSSYNEQFF.

This chain connects TRBV7-2 to TRBJ2-7; D ambiguous. This CDR3 comprises 13 residues. V was trimmed by 4 bases and J by 3 bases, leaving 10 bases between them. Germline CDR1 is SGHTA and CDR2 is FQGNSA. The CDR3 protein is CASSSQIGYEQYF. The CDR3 DNA is TGTGCCAGCAGCTCACAGATTGGCTACGAGCAGTACTTC.

This clonotype appeared a few times. The chain has TRBV5-5 and TRBJ2-1, with 7 bases lining up with TRBD2. The CDR3 sequence is 15 residues long. Germline lookup yields CDR1 SGHKS and CDR2 YYEKEE (reference sequence). V lost 5 bases, J lost 0 bases, and 5 bases stayed unmatched. This chain's CDR3 is CASSGGGYSYNEQFF. The CDR3 DNA is TGTGCCAGCAGTGGCGGGGGATACTCCTACAATGAGCAGTTCTTC.

In its sample, this clonotype was seen a few times. The rearrangement uses TRBV20-1 and TRBJ1-2; 9 bases fit TRBD1. Per the germline V gene, CDR1 is DFQATT and CDR2 is SNEGSKA (reference sequence). After removal of 5 bases from V and 2 bases from J, the junction contained 3 bases not matched to a gene. The CDR3 is 13 amino acids. The DNA of the CDR3 is TGCAGTGCTTACAGGGGGCGAAACTATGGCTACACCTTC. It yields the protein CSAYRGRNYGYTF.

This clonotype was seen a few times. The CDR3 bases are TGTGCCAGCAGGACCTTCACTAGCCCCGCCCGAGATACGCAGTATTTT. Translated: CASRTFTSPARDTQYF. The rearrangement joins TRBV27 to TRBJ2-3; a weak D match, TRBD2 (6 bases). Trimming shortened V by 6 bases and J by 5 bases, and 21 bases separated the two germline ends. The CDR3 runs 16 residues. CDR1 and CDR2 (germline): MNHEY, SMNVEV (reference sequence).

This clonotype was picked up many times. The gene calls are TRBV29-1 and TRBJ2-7; TRBD2 agrees at 10 bases. Trimming removed 3 bases from V and 4 bases from J; junction bases left unmatched: 9. Germline CDR1 reads SQVTM; CDR2 reads ANQGSEA. The CDR3 totals 15 residues. CDR3 nucleotides: TGCAGCGTTGACGTTGAGGCTAGCGGGAGATACGAGCAGTACTTC. Its protein is CSVDVEASGRYEQYF.

The rearrangement links TRBV5-1 to TRBJ2-7, with D perhaps TRBD1 (6 bases). Trimming cost V 3 bases and J 5 bases, with 12 bases left between them. The CDR3 consists of 13 residues. Germline V gene data show CDR1 as SGHRS and CDR2 as YFSETQ. The CDR3 region is CASSWGRGDEQYF. In DNA, the CDR3 is TGCGCCAGCAGCTGGGGCAGGGGCGACGAGCAGTACTTC.

This clonotype showed up just a few times. The genes are TRBV12-3 or TRBV12-4 and TRBJ2-2; 8 nucleotides match TRBD1. The CDR3 has 14 amino acids. J was trimmed by 4 bases and V by 8 bases; bases with no gene match: 6. The CDR3 is CASRLRGPTGELFF. CDR3 nucleotide sequence: TGTGCCAGCCGACTCAGGGGGCCCACCGGGGAGCTGTTTTTT.

This clonotype has just a few counts. Here the CDR3 reads CASSQDPQVASGNTIYF. As DNA, the CDR3 is TGTGCCAGCAGCCAAGATCCCCAGGTTGCCTCTGGAAACACCATATATTTT. The chain couples TRBV4-2 to TRBJ1-3; D call uncertain. The ends were cut back, 0 bases at V and 0 bases at J, with 12 bases in the middle. Germline V gene lookup returns CDR1 LGHNA and CDR2 YNFKEQ. The CDR3 runs 17 residues.

This clonotype was observed at least ten times. The chain couples TRBV7-2 to TRBJ2-3, with 10 nucleotides matching TRBD2. With V trimmed by 6 bases and J by 3 bases, 9 bases remained unmatched. The CDR3 runs 16 residues. CDR1 is SGHTA, CDR2 FQGNSA, per germline. This chain's CDR3 is CASRPTGTSATDTQYF. The CDR3 DNA reads as TGTGCCAGCAGGCCCACCGGGACTAGCGCGACAGATACGCAGTATTTT.

The rearrangement joins TRBV11-2 to TRBJ2-1; 7 nucleotides match TRBD2. Trimming removed 5 bases from V and 7 bases from J; junction bases left unmatched: 8. CDR1 and CDR2 from the germline V gene are SGHAT and FQNNGV. The CDR3 contains 14 residues. This CDR3 is CASSRLLATNEQFF. The CDR3 bases are TGTGCCAGCAGCCGATTACTAGCGACTAATGAGCAGTTCTTC.

This clonotype was picked up a small number of times. This chain uses TRBV7-9 with TRBJ2-5; D not certain. V was clipped by 3 bases and J by 1 base, with 9 bases between them. CDR1 is SEHNR, CDR2 FQNEAQ, per germline (reference sequence). This CDR3 has 14 amino acids. The CDR3 DNA reads as TGTGCCAGCAGCTTTTGGCAACTCCAAGAGACCCAGTACTTC. Its translation is CASSFWQLQETQYF.

The chain uses TRBV5-1 and TRBJ1-5; the D gene is possibly TRBD1 (5 bases). CDR3 length: 16 amino acids. Per germline, CDR1 SGHRS and CDR2 YFSETQ. V dropped 0 bases and J dropped 6 bases, with 16 bases sitting between them. CDR3 in amino acids: CASSLDGTVGGQPQHF. The CDR3, as DNA: TGCGCCAGCAGCTTGGACGGGACCGTGGGGGGTCAGCCCCAGCATTTT.

The gene calls are TRBV3-1 and TRBJ2-3; 7 bases line up with TRBD2. This CDR3 has 15 amino acids. Trimming removed 6 bases from V and 2 bases from J; junction bases left unmatched: 8. Germline V CDR1 and CDR2: LGHDT, YNNKEL (reference sequence). The CDR3 DNA reads TGTGCCAGCAGTCGATCTAGCGGAGACACAGATACGCAGTATTTT. Encoded protein: CASSRSSGDTDTQYF.

This clonotype was seen repeatedly, ten times or more. The chain has TRBV21-1 and TRBJ2-2; the D call in the table, TRBD1, was not verified against the DNA. TRBV21-1 is a recognized pseudogene. The length of the CDR3 is 14 residues. CDR3 in amino acids: CASSNVGDTGELFF. DNA of the CDR3: TGTGCCAGCAGCAACGTAGGGGACACCGGGGAGCTGTTTTTT.

This rearrangement joins TRBV6-4 to TRBJ1-2; 9 bases fit TRBD1. The CDR3 runs to 16 residues. V lost 0 bases and J lost 3; bases outside the gene matches: 5. The germline CDR1 and CDR2 sequences are MRHNA and SNTAGT. CDR3 in DNA: TGTGCCAGCAGTGACTCCGCCGGGACAGGGTACTATGGCTACACCTTC. It yields the protein CASSDSAGTGYYGYTF.

This clonotype was counted a few times. The chain links TRBV20-1 to TRBJ2-3, with D perhaps assigned TRBD1 or TRBD2 (5 bases each). Germline V gene lookup returns CDR1 DFQATT and CDR2 SNEGSKA (reference sequence). The CDR3 is made up of 16 amino acids. Between the trimmed V and J ends, which lost 0 bases and 2 bases, there was a span of 15 bases. The CDR3 coding sequence is TGCAGTGCTAGAGATGAGGGGTTCTTGCTCACAGATACGCAGTATTTT. Protein sequence: CSARDEGFLLTDTQYF.